This passage covers 30 T cell receptor beta chains from one sample sequenced in a study of cytomegalovirus exposure and HLA in healthy donors. TCRdb keeps only in-frame clones here, not all; method: immunoSEQ multiplex PCR. Of around 150,000 clones in the sample, around 88% were seen once. Sequenced: PBMCs. These receptors all stem from a woman aged 18-30 years in good health and CMV-seropositive.

V usage is TRBV4-3 and J usage is TRBJ1-3; D gene unclear. This CDR3 spans 17 amino acids. V lost 0 bases and J 4 bases, leaving 16 bases between the germline ends. Germline V gene sequence: CDR1 LGHNA, CDR2 YSLEER. CDR3 loop: CASSQDWAGRIGNTIYF. The CDR3 bases are TGCGCCAGCAGCCAAGATTGGGCGGGGAGGATAGGAAACACCATATATTTT.

The gene calls are TRBV5-6 and TRBJ2-1, with D possibly matching TRBD2 (6 bases). This CDR3 has 13 amino acids. CDR1 is SGHDT and CDR2 is YYEEEE in the germline V gene. The ends were cut back, 1 base at V and 7 bases at J, with 9 bases in the middle. CDR3 residues: CASSLKAGNEQFF. In DNA form, the CDR3 reads TGTGCCAGCAGCTTGAAAGCGGGTAATGAGCAGTTCTTC.

The gene calls are TRBV14 and TRBJ2-7; D not resolved. V dropped 4 bases and J dropped 3 bases, with 7 bases sitting between them. This CDR3 region has 12 residues. The V gene's germline CDR1 is SGHDN and CDR2 FVKESK. In DNA, the CDR3 is TGTGCCAGCAGCCCGAGTCACTACGAGCAGTACTTC. Residues: CASSPSHYEQYF.

The gene calls are TRBV9 and TRBJ1-2, with no clear D. Germline lookup yields CDR1 SGDLS and CDR2 YYNGEE. This CDR3 has 12 residues. V was cut by 4 bases and J by 6 bases, with 10 bases left in between. CDR3 protein: CASSTWSNGYTF. Here the CDR3 DNA reads TGTGCCAGCAGCACCTGGAGTAATGGCTACACCTTC.

CDR3 sequence reads: CASSQALAESSYNEQFF. Written as DNA, the CDR3 is TGCGCCAGCAGCCAAGCGCTCGCGGAGAGCTCCTACAATGAGCAGTTCTTC. The rearrangement joins TRBV4-3 to TRBJ2-1, with D unclear. The germline CDR1 and CDR2 sequences are LGHNA and YSLEER. CDR3 length: 17 residues. V shed 1 base and J shed 0 bases, with 13 bases lying between them.

This chain links TRBV29-1 with TRBJ2-7; the match to TRBD1 covers 7 bases. Germline loops: CDR1 SQVTM, CDR2 ANQGSEA. The J segment lost 0 bases and the V segment lost 2 bases, leaving 4 bases of the junction unmatched. The CDR3 length is 14 residues. The CDR3 region has the DNA TGCAGCGTTGAACACAGGGGCTCCTCCTACGAGCAGTACTTC. Its protein product is CSVEHRGSSYEQYF.

The CDR3 nucleotides read TGTGCCACCAGCAGGGCCCTCTCTGGAAACACCATATATTTT. It translates to CATSRALSGNTIYF. The V call is TRBV15, the J call TRBJ1-3; D call uncertain. CDR3 size: 14 residues. Germline values: CDR1 LNHNV, CDR2 YYDKDF (reference sequence). The V end was cut by 3 bases, the J end by 0 bases, with 6 bases between.

The gene calls are TRBV2 and TRBJ1-2; D may be TRBD1 (6 bases). This CDR3 is built from 14 residues. The germline V gene encodes CDR1 SNHLY and CDR2 FYNNEI. The V end was cut by 4 bases, the J end by 6 bases, with 15 bases between. The CDR3 region is CASSAVPGQHGYTF. CDR3 sequence (DNA): TGTGCCAGCAGTGCGGTACCGGGACAACATGGCTACACCTTC.

The chain joins TRBV4-3 to TRBJ2-7; 8 nucleotides line up with TRBD1. V lost 1 base, J lost 4 bases, and 6 bases stayed unmatched. Germline V gene sequence: CDR1 LGHNA, CDR2 YSLEER. This CDR3 spans 15 amino acids. As DNA, the CDR3 is TGCGCCAGCAGCCAAGGGACAGGGTCCCAATACGAGCAGTACTTC. Its translation is CASSQGTGSQYEQYF.

The chain joins TRBV7-2 to TRBJ1-5; D gene uncertain. Germline V lookup: CDR1 SGHTA, CDR2 FQGNSA. This CDR3 comprises 13 residues. Trimming shortened V by 5 bases and J by 5 bases, and 10 bases separated the two germline ends. CDR3 sequence: CASSLSGYQPQHF. DNA for the CDR3: TGTGCCAGCAGCCTCAGCGGATATCAGCCCCAGCATTTT.

The chain couples TRBV6-1 to TRBJ1-6; TRBD1 matches at 11 bases. Germline V gene lookup returns CDR1 MNHNS and CDR2 SASEGT. Trimming removed 7 bases from V and 7 bases from J; junction bases left unmatched: 6. The CDR3 is 15 amino acids. CDR3 loop: CASTPGTGGNSPLHF. DNA of the CDR3: TGTGCCAGCACCCCCGGGACAGGGGGAAATTCACCCCTCCACTTT.

The chain has TRBV12-1 and TRBJ2-7; TRBD2 is taken as the D call from the table, unchecked against the DNA. TRBV12-1 is termed a pseudogene. The CDR3 has 17 residues. In DNA, the CDR3 is TGTGCCAGCAGCTCCCCTTTCTCTAGCGGGGGATGGGGGGAGCAGTACTTC. Translating it yields CASSSPFSSGGWGEQYF.

The chain has TRBV30 and TRBJ1-1, with unresolved D. CDR1 is GTSNPN, CDR2 SVGIG, per germline (reference sequence). This CDR3 region has 11 residues. V dropped 3 bases and J dropped 8 bases, with 10 bases sitting between them. The CDR3 nucleotides read TGTGCCTGGAGCCCCCGAAGCGAAGCTTTCTTT. Translated: CAWSPRSEAFF.

This chain uses TRBV2 with TRBJ1-2, with D possibly TRBD1 on 5 matching bases. CDR3 length: 13 amino acids. Germline lookup yields CDR1 SNHLY and CDR2 FYNNEI. V lost 4 bases, J lost 6 bases, and 12 bases lay in between. The CDR3 nucleotides read TGTGCCAGCAGTGGATATGGGGGGAATGGCTACACCTTC. Amino acids: CASSGYGGNGYTF.

The chain joins TRBV7-9 to TRBJ1-3; unclear D gene. This CDR3 spans 14 amino acids. V dropped 2 bases and J dropped 0 bases, with 5 bases sitting between them. Germline CDR1 and CDR2: SEHNR and FQNEAQ (reference sequence). In nucleotides, the CDR3 is TGTGCCAGCAGCTTATCACTCTCTGGAAACACCATATATTTT. Its translation is CASSLSLSGNTIYF.

This chain connects TRBV9 to TRBJ2-1; D ambiguous. The CDR3 has 14 residues. Trimming cost V 0 bases and J 5 bases, with 9 bases left between them. Germline CDR1 SGDLS, CDR2 YYNGEE. CDR3 DNA sequence: TGTGCCAGCAGCGTAGCAATCCTAGACAATGAGCAGTTCTTC. Translated: CASSVAILDNEQFF. Complete variable domain (other parts from reference TRBV9 and TRBJ2-1): DSGVTQTPKHLITATGQRVTLRCSPRSGDLSVYWYQQSLDQGLQFLIQYYNGEERAKGNILERFSAQQFPDLHSELNLSSLELGDSALYFCASSVAILDNEQFFGPGTRLTVL.

The V call is TRBV14, the J call TRBJ2-1; D perhaps matches TRBD2 (7 bases). CDR1 and CDR2 (germline): SGHDN, FVKESK. This CDR3 contains 11 residues. Between the trimmed V and J ends, which lost 1 base and 15 bases, there was a span of 10 bases. The CDR3 protein is CASSQGGGLFF. CDR3 nucleotide sequence: TGTGCCAGCAGCCAAGGGGGGGGGCTGTTCTTC.

This clone appeared once. The chain combines TRBV7-6 with TRBJ1-1; D not certain. The CDR3 has 13 residues. Germline loops: CDR1 SGHVS, CDR2 FNYEAQ. Trimming took 7 bases from V and 2 from J, leaving 11 bases between them. CDR3: CASNRGLNTEAFF. DNA for the CDR3: TGTGCCAGCAACCGAGGGTTAAACACTGAAGCTTTCTTT.

The chain joins TRBV6-5 to TRBJ1-3, with D possibly matching TRBD1 (5 bases). This CDR3 spans 13 amino acids. Germline V gene data show CDR1 as MNHEY and CDR2 as SVGAGI. The V gene lost 5 bases and the J gene lost 2 bases, with 7 bases spanning the gap. In DNA, the CDR3 is TGTGCCAGCAGTGGAGGGGCTGGAAACACCATATATTTT. Translated, it gives CASSGGAGNTIYF.

The sample holds a few counts of this clone. The chain is built from TRBV7-9 and TRBJ1-6, with a possible D match to TRBD1 (5 bases). Germline V gene sequence: CDR1 SEHNR, CDR2 FQNEAQ (reference sequence). The CDR3 runs 13 residues. Between the trimmed V and J ends, which lost 10 bases and 10 bases, there was a span of 17 bases. The CDR3 sequence is CAITSGDGSPLHF. The CDR3 region has the DNA TGTGCCATCACAAGCGGGGACGGCTCACCCCTCCACTTT.

This rearrangement joins TRBV11-1 to TRBJ2-5, with D perhaps matching TRBD2 (6 bases). From germline, CDR1 is SGHAT and CDR2 FQDESV (reference sequence). There are 13 residues in the CDR3. Between the trimmed V and J ends, which lost 4 bases and 7 bases, there was a span of 13 bases. The CDR3 reads CASSSSVGGTQYF. Here the CDR3 DNA reads TGTGCCAGCAGCTCATCCGTGGGGGGGACCCAGTACTTC.

This chain's CDR3 is CASSPYLDRANNSPLHF. The CDR3 DNA reads TGCGCCAGCAGCCCTTACCTAGACAGGGCTAATAATTCACCCCTCCACTTT. The chain combines TRBV5-1 with TRBJ1-6, with TRBD1 matching 7 bases. Germline CDR1 SGHRS, CDR2 YFSETQ. The CDR3 runs to 17 residues. With 4 bases clipped from V and 5 bases from J, the junction kept 12 bases outside the gene matches.

The chain links TRBV7-3 to TRBJ2-3; TRBD2 matches at 7 bases. The CDR3 extends over 14 amino acids. Trimming cost V 2 bases and J 4 bases; bases outside gene matches: 3. CDR1 is SGHTA, CDR2 FQGTGA, per germline. CDR3 DNA sequence: TGTGCCAGCAGCTTAGGACTAGAGGCAGATACGCAGTATTTT. It codes for CASSLGLEADTQYF.

This rearrangement joins TRBV28 to TRBJ2-1, with 7 nucleotides matching TRBD1. CDR1 MDHEN and CDR2 SYDVKM come from the germline V gene. V was pared by 7 bases and J by 1 base, with 10 bases of the junction left unmatched. This CDR3 region has 16 residues. CDR3: CASKSSGTVSYNEQFF. The CDR3 DNA reads TGTGCCAGCAAATCCTCTGGGACAGTGTCCTACAATGAGCAGTTCTTC.

The chain employs TRBV15 and TRBJ1-3, with a tentative D call TRBD1 (6 bases). CDR3 length: 16 amino acids. Germline lookup yields CDR1 LNHNV and CDR2 YYDKDF (reference sequence). Between the trimmed V and J ends, which lost 1 base and 2 bases, there was a span of 12 bases. The CDR3 spells CATSRAIQGAGNTIYF. CDR3 DNA sequence: TGTGCCACCAGCAGAGCGATACAGGGAGCTGGAAACACCATATATTTT.

This sequence joins TRBV5-1 and TRBJ2-7, with D tentatively TRBD2 (5 bases). The V gene lost 5 bases and the J gene lost 2 bases, with 14 bases spanning the gap. The CDR3 length is 14 residues. CDR1 and CDR2 from the germline V gene are SGHRS and YFSETQ. The CDR3 loop is CASRRSGNTYEQYF. CDR3 DNA sequence: TGCGCCAGCAGAAGGTCGGGAAACACCTACGAGCAGTACTTC. The full variable domain, in which reference TRBV5-1 and TRBJ2-7 provide the parts outside the CDR3, is KAGVTQTPRYLIKTRGQQVTLSCSPISGHRSVSWYQQTPGQGLQFLFEYFSETQRNKGNFPGRFSGRQFSNSRSEMNVSTLELGDSALYLCASRRSGNTYEQYFGPGTRLTVT.

The chain carries TRBV13 and TRBJ1-2, with D perhaps matching TRBD1 (5 bases). Per the germline V gene, CDR1 is PRHDT and CDR2 is FYEKMQ (reference sequence). This CDR3 comprises 15 residues. V was shortened by 0 bases and J by 3 bases, with 11 bases between the two germline ends. CDR3 region: CASSLGRRDYYGYTF. DNA of the CDR3: TGTGCCAGCAGCTTAGGCCGCCGGGACTACTATGGCTACACCTTC.

The genes are TRBV9 and TRBJ2-2, with 8 positions matching TRBD2. Germline CDR1 SGDLS, CDR2 YYNGEE. After removal of 6 bases from V and 5 bases from J, the junction contained 12 bases not matched to a gene. The CDR3 runs to 16 residues. Written as DNA, the CDR3 is TGTGCCAGCAACCCGGGGGGGACCTTAGGGACCGGGGAGCTGTTTTTT. This sequence encodes CASNPGGTLGTGELFF.

This clone was observed a single time. The chain has TRBV6-5 and TRBJ2-6, with a possible D match to TRBD2 (5 bases). V shed 2 bases and J shed 2 bases, with 7 bases lying between them. This CDR3 is 15 amino acids long. From germline, CDR1 is MNHEY and CDR2 SVGAGI. CDR3 sequence (DNA): TGTGCCAGCAGTTACGAGGGCACTGGGGCCAACGTCCTGACTTTC. It translates to CASSYEGTGANVLTF.

V and J are TRBV7-3 and TRBJ2-5, with 11 positions matching TRBD2. The CDR3 is 15 residues long. Per the germline V gene, CDR1 is SGHTA and CDR2 is FQGTGA. V shed 5 bases, J shed 4 bases, and the junction held 6 bases outside the gene matches. The CDR3 sequence: CASSQGTSGIETQYF. The CDR3 coding sequence is TGTGCCAGCAGCCAAGGGACTAGCGGTATAGAGACCCAGTACTTC.